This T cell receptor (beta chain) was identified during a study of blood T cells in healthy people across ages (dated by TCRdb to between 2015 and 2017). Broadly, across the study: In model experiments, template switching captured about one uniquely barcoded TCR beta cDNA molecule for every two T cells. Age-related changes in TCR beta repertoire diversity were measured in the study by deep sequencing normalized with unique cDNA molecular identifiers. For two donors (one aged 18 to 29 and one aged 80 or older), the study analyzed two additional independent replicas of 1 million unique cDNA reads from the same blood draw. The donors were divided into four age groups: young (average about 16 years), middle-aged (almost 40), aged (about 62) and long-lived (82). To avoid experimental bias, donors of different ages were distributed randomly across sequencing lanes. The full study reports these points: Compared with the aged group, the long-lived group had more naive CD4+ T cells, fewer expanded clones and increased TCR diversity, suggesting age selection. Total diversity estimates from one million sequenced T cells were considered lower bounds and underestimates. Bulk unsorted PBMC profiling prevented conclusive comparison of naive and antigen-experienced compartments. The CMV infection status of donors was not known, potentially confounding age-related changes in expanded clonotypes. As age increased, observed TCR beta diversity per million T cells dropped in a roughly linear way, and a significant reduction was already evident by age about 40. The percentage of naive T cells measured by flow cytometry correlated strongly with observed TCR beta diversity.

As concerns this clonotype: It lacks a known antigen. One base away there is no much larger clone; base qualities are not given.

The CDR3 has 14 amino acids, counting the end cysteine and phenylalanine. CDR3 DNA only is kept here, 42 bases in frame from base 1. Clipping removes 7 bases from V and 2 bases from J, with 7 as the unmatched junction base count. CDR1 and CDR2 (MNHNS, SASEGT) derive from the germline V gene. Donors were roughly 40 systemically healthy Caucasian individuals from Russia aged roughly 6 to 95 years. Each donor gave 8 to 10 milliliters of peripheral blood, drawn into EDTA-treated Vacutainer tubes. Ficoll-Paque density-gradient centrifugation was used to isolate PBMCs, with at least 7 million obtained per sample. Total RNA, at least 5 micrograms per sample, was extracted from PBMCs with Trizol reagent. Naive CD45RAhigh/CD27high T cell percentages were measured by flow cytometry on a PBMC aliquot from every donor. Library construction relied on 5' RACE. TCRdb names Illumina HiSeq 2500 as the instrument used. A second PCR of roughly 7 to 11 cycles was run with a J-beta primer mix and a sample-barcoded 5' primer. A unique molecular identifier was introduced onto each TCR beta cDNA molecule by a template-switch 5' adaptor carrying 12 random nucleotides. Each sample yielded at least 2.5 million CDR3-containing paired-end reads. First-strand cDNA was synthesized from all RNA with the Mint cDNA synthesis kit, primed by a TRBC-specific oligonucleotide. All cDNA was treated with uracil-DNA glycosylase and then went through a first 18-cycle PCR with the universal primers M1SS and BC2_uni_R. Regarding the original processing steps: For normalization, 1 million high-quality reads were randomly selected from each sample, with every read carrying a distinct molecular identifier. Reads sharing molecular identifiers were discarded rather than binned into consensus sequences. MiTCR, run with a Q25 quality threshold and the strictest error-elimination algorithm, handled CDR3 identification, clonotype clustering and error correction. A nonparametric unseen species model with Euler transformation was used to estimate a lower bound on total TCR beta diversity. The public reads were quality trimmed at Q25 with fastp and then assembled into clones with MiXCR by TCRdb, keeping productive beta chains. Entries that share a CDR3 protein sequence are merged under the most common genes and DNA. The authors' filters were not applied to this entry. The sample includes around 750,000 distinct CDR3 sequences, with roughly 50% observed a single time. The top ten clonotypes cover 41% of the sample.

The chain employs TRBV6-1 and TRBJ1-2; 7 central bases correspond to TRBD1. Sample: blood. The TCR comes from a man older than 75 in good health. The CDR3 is CASTETGRNYGYTF. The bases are TGTGCCAGCACGGAGACAGGGAGGAACTATGGCTACACCTTC.